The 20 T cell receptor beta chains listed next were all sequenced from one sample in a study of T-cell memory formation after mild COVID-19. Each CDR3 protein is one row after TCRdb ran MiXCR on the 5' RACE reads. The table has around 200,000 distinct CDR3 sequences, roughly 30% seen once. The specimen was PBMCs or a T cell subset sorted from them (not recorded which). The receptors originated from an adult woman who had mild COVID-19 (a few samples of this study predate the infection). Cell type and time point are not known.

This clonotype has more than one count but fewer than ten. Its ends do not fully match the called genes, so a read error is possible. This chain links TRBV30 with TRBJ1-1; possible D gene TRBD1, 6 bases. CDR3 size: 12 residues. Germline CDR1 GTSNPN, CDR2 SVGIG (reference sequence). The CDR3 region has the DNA TGTGCCTGGAGGGCCCGGGACACCGAAGCTTTCTTT. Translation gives CAWRARDTEAFF. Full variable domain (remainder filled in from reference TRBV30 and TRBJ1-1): SQTIHQWPATLVQPVGSPLSLECTVEGTSNPNLYWYRQAAGRGLQLLFYSVGIGQISSEVPQNLSASRPQDRQFILSSKKLLLSDSGFYLCAWRARDTEAFFGQGTRLTVV.

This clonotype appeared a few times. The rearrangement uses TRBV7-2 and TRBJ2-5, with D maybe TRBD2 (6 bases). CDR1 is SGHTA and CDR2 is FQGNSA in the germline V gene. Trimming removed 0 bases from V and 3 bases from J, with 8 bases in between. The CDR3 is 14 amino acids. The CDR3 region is CASSLAGLKETQYF. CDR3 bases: TGTGCCAGCAGCTTAGCGGGACTTAAAGAGACCCAGTACTTC.

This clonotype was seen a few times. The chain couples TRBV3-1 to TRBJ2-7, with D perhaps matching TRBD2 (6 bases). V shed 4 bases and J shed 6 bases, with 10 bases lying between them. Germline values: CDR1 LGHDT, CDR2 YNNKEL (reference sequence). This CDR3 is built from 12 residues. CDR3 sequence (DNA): TGTGCCAGCAGCCGCGGGACCGGCGAGCAGTACTTC. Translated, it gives CASSRGTGEQYF.

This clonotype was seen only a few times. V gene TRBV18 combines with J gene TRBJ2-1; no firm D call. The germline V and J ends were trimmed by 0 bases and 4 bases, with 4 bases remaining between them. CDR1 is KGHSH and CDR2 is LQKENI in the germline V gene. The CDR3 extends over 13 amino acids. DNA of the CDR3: TGTGCCAGCTCACCACCGTCATACAATGAGCAGTTCTTC. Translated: CASSPPSYNEQFF.

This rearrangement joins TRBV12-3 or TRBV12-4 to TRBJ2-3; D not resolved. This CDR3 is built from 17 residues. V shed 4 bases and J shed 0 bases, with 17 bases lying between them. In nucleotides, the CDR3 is TGTGCCAGCAGTTCCCACTCGGGCAGTTCTAGCACAGATACGCAGTATTTT. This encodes CASSSHSGSSSTDTQYF.

The CDR3 loop reads CAIRGTGSPYEQYF. CDR3 nucleotides: TGTGCCATCAGGGGGACAGGGTCTCCCTACGAGCAGTACTTC. V usage is TRBV10-3 and J usage is TRBJ2-7, with 9 nucleotides matching TRBD1. CDR3 length equals 14 residues. Germline values: CDR1 ENHRY, CDR2 SYGVKD. Trimming removed 6 bases from V and 2 bases from J; junction bases left unmatched: 5.

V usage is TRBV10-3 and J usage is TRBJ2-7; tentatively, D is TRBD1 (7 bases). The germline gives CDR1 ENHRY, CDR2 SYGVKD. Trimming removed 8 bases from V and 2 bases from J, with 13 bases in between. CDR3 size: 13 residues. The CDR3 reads CAIPGDRAYEQYF. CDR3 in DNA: TGTGCCATCCCGGGGGACAGAGCCTACGAGCAGTACTTC.

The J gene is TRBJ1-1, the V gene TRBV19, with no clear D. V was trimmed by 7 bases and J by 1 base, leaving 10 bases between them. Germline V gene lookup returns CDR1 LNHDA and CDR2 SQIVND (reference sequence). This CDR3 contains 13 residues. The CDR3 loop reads CASTVGWNTEAFF. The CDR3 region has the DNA TGTGCCAGTACCGTAGGCTGGAACACTGAAGCTTTCTTT.

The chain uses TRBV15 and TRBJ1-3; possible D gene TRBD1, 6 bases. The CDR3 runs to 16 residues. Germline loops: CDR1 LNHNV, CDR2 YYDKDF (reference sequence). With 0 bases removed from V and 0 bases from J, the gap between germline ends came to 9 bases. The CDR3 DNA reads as TGTGCCACCAGCAGAGATCAGGGGCTCTCTGGAAACACCATATATTTT. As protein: CATSRDQGLSGNTIYF.

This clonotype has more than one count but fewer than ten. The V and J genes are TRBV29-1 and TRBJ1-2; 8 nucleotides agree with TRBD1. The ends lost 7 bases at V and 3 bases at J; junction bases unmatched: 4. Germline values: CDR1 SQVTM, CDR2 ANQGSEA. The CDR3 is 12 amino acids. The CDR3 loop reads CSAVQGDYGYTF. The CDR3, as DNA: TGCAGCGCTGTACAGGGGGACTATGGCTACACCTTC.

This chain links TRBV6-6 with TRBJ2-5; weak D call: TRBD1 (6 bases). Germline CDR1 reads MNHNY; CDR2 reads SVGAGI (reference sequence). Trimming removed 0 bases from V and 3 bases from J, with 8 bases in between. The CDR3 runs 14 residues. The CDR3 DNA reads TGTGCCAGCAGTTACTCGAACAGGGAAGAGACCCAGTACTTC. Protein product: CASSYSNREETQYF.

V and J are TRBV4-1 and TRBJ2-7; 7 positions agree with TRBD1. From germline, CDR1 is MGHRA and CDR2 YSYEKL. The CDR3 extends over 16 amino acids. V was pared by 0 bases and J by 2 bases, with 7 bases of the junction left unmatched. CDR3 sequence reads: CASSQETGSPTYEQYF. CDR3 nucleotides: TGCGCCAGCAGCCAAGAGACAGGGAGTCCCACCTACGAGCAGTACTTC.

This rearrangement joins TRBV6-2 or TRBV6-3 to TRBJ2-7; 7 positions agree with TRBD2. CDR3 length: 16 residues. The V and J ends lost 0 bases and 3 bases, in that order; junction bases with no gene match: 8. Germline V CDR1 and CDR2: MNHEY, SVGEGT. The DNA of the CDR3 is TGTGCCAGCAGTTACTCGGTCGTCGGGAGGAACTACGAGCAGTACTTC. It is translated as CASSYSVVGRNYEQYF.

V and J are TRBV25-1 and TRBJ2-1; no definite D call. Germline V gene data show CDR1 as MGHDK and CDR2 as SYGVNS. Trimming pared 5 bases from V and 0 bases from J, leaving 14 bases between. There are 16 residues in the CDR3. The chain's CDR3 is CASSLFVESSYNEQFF. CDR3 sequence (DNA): TGTGCCAGCAGTTTGTTTGTGGAAAGCTCCTACAATGAGCAGTTCTTC.

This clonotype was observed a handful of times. The CDR3 loop is CASSVSGTGTETQYF. The DNA for the CDR3 is TGTGCCAGCAGCGTCTCCGGGACAGGGACAGAGACCCAGTACTTC. The chain carries TRBV9 and TRBJ2-5; the match to TRBD1 covers 9 bases. The CDR3 contains 15 residues. Trimming at V came to 2 bases and at J to 4 bases, leaving 6 bases not matched to a gene. Per germline, CDR1 SGDLS and CDR2 YYNGEE.

Here the CDR3 DNA reads TGTGCCAGCAGCTTGGGAGACAATTACCGCTACGAGCAGTACTTC. It codes for CASSLGDNYRYEQYF. The J gene is TRBJ2-7, the V gene TRBV5-5; no clear D gene. CDR1 and CDR2 from the germline V gene are SGHKS and YYEKEE (reference sequence). The CDR3 length is 15 residues. V was pared by 0 bases and J by 3 bases, with 13 bases between.

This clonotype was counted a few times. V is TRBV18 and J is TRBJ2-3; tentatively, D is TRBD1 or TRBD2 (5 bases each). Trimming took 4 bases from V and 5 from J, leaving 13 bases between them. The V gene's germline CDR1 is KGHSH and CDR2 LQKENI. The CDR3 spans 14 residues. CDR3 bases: TGTGCCAGCTCACTGGGACGAACGCGAGATACGCAGTATTTT. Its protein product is CASSLGRTRDTQYF. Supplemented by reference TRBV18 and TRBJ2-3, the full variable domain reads NAGVMQNPRHLVRRRGQEARLRCSPMKGHSHVYWYRQLPEEGLKFMVYLQKENIIDESGMPKERFSAEFPKEGPSILRIQQVVRGDSAAYFCASSLGRTRDTQYFGPGTRLTVL.

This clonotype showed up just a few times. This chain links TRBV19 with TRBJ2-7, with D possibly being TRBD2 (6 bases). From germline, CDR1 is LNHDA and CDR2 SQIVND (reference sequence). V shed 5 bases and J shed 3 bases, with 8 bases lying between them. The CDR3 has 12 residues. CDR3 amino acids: CASSRGIYEQYF. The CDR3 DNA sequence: TGTGCCAGTAGTCGGGGGATCTACGAGCAGTACTTC.

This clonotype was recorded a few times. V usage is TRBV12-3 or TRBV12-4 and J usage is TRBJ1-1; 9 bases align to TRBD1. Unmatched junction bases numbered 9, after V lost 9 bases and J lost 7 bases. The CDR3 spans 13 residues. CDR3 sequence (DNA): TGTGCCAGTAAAAACAGGGGGCTTGTTGAAGCTTTCTTT. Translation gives CASKNRGLVEAFF.

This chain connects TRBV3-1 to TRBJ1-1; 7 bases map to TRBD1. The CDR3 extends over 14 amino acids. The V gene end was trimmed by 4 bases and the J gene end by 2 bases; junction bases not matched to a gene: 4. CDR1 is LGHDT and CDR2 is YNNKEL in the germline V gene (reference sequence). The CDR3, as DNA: TGTGCCAGCAGCCCAGGGACAGATAACACTGAAGCTTTCTTT. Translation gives CASSPGTDNTEAFF.